This entry features one T cell receptor (beta chain) sequence. Every patient underwent thyroid surgery untreated. This specimen comes from a study of metastatic and nonmetastatic thyroid tumors. Per germline, CDR1 SGHRS and CDR2 YFSETQ. This CDR3 has 16 amino acids. Between the trimmed V and J ends, which lost 3 bases and 0 bases, there was a span of 13 bases. TCRdb re-clonotyped the PCR reads through MiXCR. The table has 19,000 or so clones, about 30% seen once. The rearrangement joins TRBV5-1 to TRBJ2-1; possible D gene TRBD2, 7 bases. The specimen sequenced was adjacent normal tissue. This receptor was identified in a female donor with papillary thyroid cancer or a benign thyroid nodule (not recorded which). Some clones in this sample may be carry-over from other donors' samples. DNA of the CDR3: TGCGCCAGCAGCTGGACAGCGGGGTCCTCCTACAATGAGCAGTTCTTC. Amino acid sequence: CASSWTAGSSYNEQFF.